This T cell receptor beta chain was sequenced during a study of blood T cell repertoires in COVID-19. At the level of the study: The United States, Italy and Spain were the sources of the acute and convalescent COVID-19 samples. Sources were T cells, B-cell-depleted T cells, or PBMCs; the material itself was cDNA or gDNA.

Followed over time, Seattle patients had been enrolled while infection was active. The CDR3 spans 15 residues. Losses at the gene ends were 4 bases for V and 8 bases for J; bases not matched to a gene: 7. Authors' data handling: Amplification from reference gene primers served as the basis for estimated nucleated cell counts. TCRdb keeps only in-frame clones here, not all; method: immunoSEQ multiplex PCR. D and trimming were read from the DNA, whereas the V and J calls and clone size are those reported in that table. The table records over 400,000 clones, less than 90% of them present only once. The clonotype was recovered from a woman aged 45-65 years with COVID-19, enrolled during active disease. The chain employs TRBV5-3 and TRBJ2-1, with TRBD2 identical over 12 bases. TRBV5-3 is an open reading frame whose function is uncertain. Sample: peripheral blood. CDR3 sequence (DNA): TGTGCCAGAAGCGGTACCCTAGCGGGGGGGGATGAGCAGTTCTTC. The encoded protein is CARSGTLAGGDEQFF.